This T cell receptor beta chain is from a study of OX40 agonist ivuxolimab in advanced cancers. About the study as a whole: Ivuxolimab was a fully human IgG2 agonistic monoclonal antibody targeting the costimulatory receptor OX40 (CD134). Intravenous ivuxolimab was administered to patients every 2 weeks at six dose levels: 0.01, 0.1, 0.3, 1.5, 3 and 10 mg/kg. Among the roughly 50 dose-escalation patients, roughly 20 had hepatocellular carcinoma, approximately 15 melanoma, 9 renal cell carcinoma and 9 head and neck cancer. A male proportion of 82.7% and a mean age of 60 years, ranging from 23 to 79, were recorded for the dose-escalation cohort. Prior anti-PD-1, anti-PD-L1 or anti-CTLA-4 therapy was permitted, and checkpoint inhibitors had been received by around 39% of dose-escalation patients. Three dose-escalation patients achieved partial responses, one with hepatocellular carcinoma and two with cutaneous melanoma. The point of sequencing TCRbeta in the periphery was to test whether ivuxolimab changed TCR sequence diversity and drove clonal T-cell expansion. The paper reports the monotherapy dose-escalation portion (N of about 50 patients) of the phase I ivuxolimab trial.

Patients with autoimmune disease history or receiving systemic immunosuppression were excluded from the trial. Peripheral blood for TCR sequencing was drawn from every dose cohort at baseline, at cycle 4 day 1 and at cycle 7 day 1. The samples were taken from a phase I, first-in-human, multicenter, open-label dose-escalation trial of ivuxolimab. The trial enrolled adults with locally advanced or metastatic head and neck squamous cell, hepatocellular, melanoma or renal cell carcinoma. Before TCR sequencing, CD4+ T cells and CD8+ T cells from peripheral blood were sorted into separate populations. Note on this clone: It lacks a known antigen. No per-base quality is available; no much larger clone lies one base away.

For sequencing of the TCRbeta CDR3 region, genomic DNA was extracted from the sorted cells. TCRbeta CDR3 regions were sequenced using the immunoSEQ Assay. Not all clones reach the TCRdb copy of this immuneACCESS table, which keeps in-frame sequences only. Checked studies attribute under half of the gap to unresolved V genes and leave the rest unexplained. In this sample the table shows about 35,000 clones, nearly 85% of which occur a single time. In total, the top ten clones hold less than 25% of the sample. V is cut by 4 bases and J by 7 bases, and the space between the germline ends is 12 bases. Based on the germline V gene (reference sequence), the CDR1 and CDR2 sequences are SGHKS and YYEKEE. Including cysteine and phenylalanine, the CDR3 has 12 amino acids. Of all the DNA, just the CDR3 is kept, 36 bases in frame from base 1. Results the study describes overall, beyond this receptor: On average, CD8+ T cells showed more expanded clones than CD4+ T cells after ivuxolimab. Antigen specificity was not determined for the clonally expanded peripheral T cells. Low levels of normalized T-cell clonal expansion were also seen in some patients who did not respond. At doses from 0.1 to 3.0 mg/kg, clonal expansion was seen in both CD4+ and CD8+ blood T cells between baseline and week 6. Partial responders in the 0.1-3.0 mg/kg groups had among the lowest normalized peripheral clonal expansion, especially among CD8+ T cells.

This clonotype was sampled from an adult with an advanced solid tumor such as melanoma, head and neck, liver or kidney cancer. Sequencing was performed on CD4+ or CD8+ T cells sorted from blood, taken in a trial of the OX40 agonist ivuxolimab. Recombination joined TRBV5-5 with TRBJ2-7; the D call is tentative, TRBD1 or TRBD2, as each matches 6 bases. The base sequence is TGTGCCAGCAGCCACACAGGGAGGGAGCAGTACTTC. The translation is CASSHTGREQYF.